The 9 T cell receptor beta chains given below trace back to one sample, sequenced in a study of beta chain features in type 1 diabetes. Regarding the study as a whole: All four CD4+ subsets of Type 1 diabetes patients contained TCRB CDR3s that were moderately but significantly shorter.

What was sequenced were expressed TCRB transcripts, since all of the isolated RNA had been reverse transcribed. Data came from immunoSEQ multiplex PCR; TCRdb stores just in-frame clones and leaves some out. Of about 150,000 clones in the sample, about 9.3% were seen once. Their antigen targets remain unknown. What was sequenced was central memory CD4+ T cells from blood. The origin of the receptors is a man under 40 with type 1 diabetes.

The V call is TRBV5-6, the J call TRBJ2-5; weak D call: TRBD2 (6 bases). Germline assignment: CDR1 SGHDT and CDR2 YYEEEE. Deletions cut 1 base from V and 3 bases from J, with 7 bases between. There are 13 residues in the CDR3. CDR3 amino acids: CASSLSGEETQYF. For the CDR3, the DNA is TGTGCCAGCAGCTTGTCGGGGGAAGAGACCCAGTACTTC.

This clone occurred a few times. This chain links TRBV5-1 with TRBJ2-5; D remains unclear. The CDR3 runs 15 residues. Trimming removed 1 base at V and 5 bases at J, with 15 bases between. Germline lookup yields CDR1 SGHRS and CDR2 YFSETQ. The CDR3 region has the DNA TGCGCCAGCAGCTTGCTGACTCTCCAAGAGGAGACCCAGTACTTC. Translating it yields CASSLLTLQEETQYF.

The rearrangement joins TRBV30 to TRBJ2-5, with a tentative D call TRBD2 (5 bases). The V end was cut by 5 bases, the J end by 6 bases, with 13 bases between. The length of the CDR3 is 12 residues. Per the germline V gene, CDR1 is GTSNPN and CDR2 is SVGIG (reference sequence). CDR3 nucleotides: TGTGCCTGGGCACTAGGATCGAAGACCCAGTACTTC. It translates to CAWALGSKTQYF.

Written as DNA, the CDR3 is TGTGCCAGCAGTTTACAGCCGGGGGAGCAGTACTTC. Translating gives CASSLQPGEQYF. The rearrangement links TRBV28 to TRBJ2-7; D may be TRBD2 (5 bases). There are 12 residues in the CDR3. V lost 2 bases and J 7 bases, leaving 9 bases between the germline ends. The germline V gene has CDR1 MDHEN and CDR2 SYDVKM.

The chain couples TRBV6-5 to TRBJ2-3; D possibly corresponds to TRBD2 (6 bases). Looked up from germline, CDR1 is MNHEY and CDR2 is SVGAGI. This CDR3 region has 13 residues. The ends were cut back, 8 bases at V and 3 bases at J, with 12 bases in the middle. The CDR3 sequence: CASRELATDTQYF. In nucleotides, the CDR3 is TGTGCCAGCCGGGAACTAGCAACAGATACGCAGTATTTT.

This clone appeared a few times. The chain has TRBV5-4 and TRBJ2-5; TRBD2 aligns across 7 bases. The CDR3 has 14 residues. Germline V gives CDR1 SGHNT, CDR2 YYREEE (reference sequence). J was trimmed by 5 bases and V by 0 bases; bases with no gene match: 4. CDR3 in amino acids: CASSLVGAGETQYF. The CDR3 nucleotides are TGTGCCAGCAGCTTGGTTGGAGCGGGGGAGACCCAGTACTTC.

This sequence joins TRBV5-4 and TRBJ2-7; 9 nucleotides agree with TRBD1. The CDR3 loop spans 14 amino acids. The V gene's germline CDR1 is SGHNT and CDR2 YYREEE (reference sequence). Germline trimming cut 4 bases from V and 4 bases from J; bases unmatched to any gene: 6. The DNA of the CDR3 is TGTGCCAGCAGCCTGGACAGGGGACGGTACGAGCAGTACTTC. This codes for CASSLDRGRYEQYF.

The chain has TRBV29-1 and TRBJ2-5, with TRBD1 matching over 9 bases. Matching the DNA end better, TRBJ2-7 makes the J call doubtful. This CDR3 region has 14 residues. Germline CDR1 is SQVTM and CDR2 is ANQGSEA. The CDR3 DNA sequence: TGCAGCGTGACGACAGGGGGGAACCCCTACGAGCAGTACTTC. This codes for CSVTTGGNPYEQYF.

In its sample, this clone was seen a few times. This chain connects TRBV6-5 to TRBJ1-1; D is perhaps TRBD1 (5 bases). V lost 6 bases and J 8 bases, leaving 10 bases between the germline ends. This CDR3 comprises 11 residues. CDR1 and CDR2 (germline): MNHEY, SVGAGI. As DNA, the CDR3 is TGTGCCAGCAGACGACAGACCGAAGCTTTCTTT. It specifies CASRRQTEAFF.